This is a list of T cell receptor beta chains from one sample in a study of blood T cell repertoires in COVID-19. Sequencing used immunoSEQ multiplex PCR; TCRdb keeps in-frame clones, though not all of them. Of about 100,000 clones listed, just under 85% were seen once; the top ten hold roughly 13%. Sequenced sample: peripheral blood. All receptors come from a middle-aged man with active or convalescent COVID-19. Each CDR3 is given with its conserved first and last residue. Fields, in order: J gene, V gene, CDR3 protein.

TRBJ1-4 | TRBV13 | CASSLAQRNEKLFF
TRBJ1-2 | TRBV5-6 | CASSLVGSGYTF
TRBJ1-3 | TRBV10-2 | CASSETTMGNTIYF
TRBJ1-2 | TRBV5-5 | CASSTGTGTNYGYTF
TRBJ1-2 | TRBV7-9 | CASSLDAGSSGYTF
TRBJ1-1 | TRBV11-3 | CASSLEWRPGTEAFF
TRBJ2-4 | TRBV10-2 | CASSEIADGTKNIQYF
TRBJ1-5 | TRBV2 | CASSEFVAGNQPQHF
TRBJ1-6 | TRBV18 | CASSGGPNLHF
TRBJ1-2 | TRBV30 | CAWSVRGQGDGYTF
TRBJ1-2 | TRBV2 | CASSQGSLYGYTF
TRBJ2-1 | TRBV18 | CASSPQGGDNEQFF
TRBJ2-1 | TRBV11-2 | CASRTGTSEQFF
TRBJ2-5 | TRBV2 | CASEGEKPGQDQEISQYF
TRBJ1-4 | TRBV4-1 | CASSQGTGREKLFF